The next 2 T cell receptor beta chains were all read from a single sample in a study of identical twins. TCRdb itself ran the 5' RACE reads through MiXCR, one entry per CDR3 protein. The sample has nearly 650,000 distinct CDR3 sequences; 7.1% are singletons. The data were also submitted as part of a second study, on yellow fever vaccine responses in identical twins.

Specimen: PBMCs. The receptors shown here come from a young woman in good health.

This clonotype was recorded a few times. V usage is TRBV7-2 and J usage is TRBJ1-6; D gene ambiguous. The CDR3 sequence is 15 residues long. Trimming stripped 5 bases from V and 4 bases from J, with 12 bases between. Germline-derived CDR1 and CDR2 are SGHTA and FQGNSA. CDR3 amino acids: CASSRREGYNSPLHF. CDR3 DNA sequence: TGTGCCAGCAGCCGGCGGGAGGGTTATAATTCACCCCTCCACTTT.

This clonotype was found a few times. The chain joins TRBV6-1 to TRBJ2-3, with 10 bases aligning to TRBD1. CDR1 is MNHNS, CDR2 SASEGT, per germline. The CDR3 is 14 amino acids. The J segment lost 3 bases and the V segment lost 8 bases, leaving 5 bases of the junction unmatched. DNA for the CDR3: TGTGCCAGCTGGGACAGGGGACGGACAGATACGCAGTATTTT. This translates into CASWDRGRTDTQYF.